This T cell receptor beta chain originates from a study of cytomegalovirus exposure and HLA in healthy donors. At the level of the study: The study placed 80% to 90% of its 398 genotyped donors in the Caucasian-associated ancestry cluster. Regarding the study as a whole: It was reported that the classifier diagnosed cytomegalovirus status with high specificity and sensitivity in both the original and validation cohorts. The authors assumed roughly uniform sequencing depth across donors for presence/absence analyses.

The PCR employed 60 Vbeta primers together with 13 Jbeta primers. TCRdb's table, derived via immunoSEQ multiplex PCR, lists solely in-frame clones and lacks some. The profile shows around 84,000 clones, 65% to 80% of them singletons. Germline V gene data show CDR1 as SGDLS and CDR2 as YYNGEE. The CDR3 consists of 15 residues. The junction had 10 bases not matched to a gene; V was cut back by 4 bases and J by 3 bases. Points on this clone: Antigen: not known.

Sequences were obtained from PBMCs. This chain uses TRBV9 with TRBJ2-7, with 7 bases matching TRBD1. The clonotype was recovered from a human donor in good health. The CDR3 nucleotides read TGTGCCAGCAGCTTTAGGTCGGGACAGAACTACGAGCAGTACTTC. It yields the protein CASSFRSGQNYEQYF.